This TCR beta chain is drawn from a study of CD8 T cells in ankylosing spondylitis. The study's findings and limits: In peripheral blood, disease-linked CD8+ clones occurred at relatively low frequencies. Reports of some motif variants in reactive arthritis synovial fluid and blood predate this one. Blood of patients with ankylosing spondylitis appeared to be characterized by a TCR beta motif of about 8 highly homologous variants.

This clonotype was seen a handful of times. Antigen specificity is unknown. Scientists made TCR beta libraries using quantitative 5'-RACE with molecular barcodes. TCRdb analysed the 5' RACE reads with MiXCR anew, one entry per CDR3 protein. The sample contains roughly 400,000 distinct CDR3 sequences, about a fifth of which appear only once. Germline V lookup: CDR1 LGHDT, CDR2 YNNKEL (reference sequence). The CDR3 sequence is 16 residues long. Trimming removed 5 bases from V and 0 bases from J; junction bases left unmatched: 1. This clonotype was obtained from a male donor with ankylosing spondylitis. The sample was blood, either unsorted or a sorted T cell fraction (not recorded which). The chain uses TRBV3-1 and TRBJ2-5; 15 positions agree with TRBD2. The CDR3 DNA reads TGTGCCAGCAGCGGGACTAGCGGGAGGTACCAAGAGACCCAGTACTTC. Translated: CASSGTSGRYQETQYF.